The rows below give T cell receptor beta chains drawn from one sample of a study of T cell responses to AZD1222 COVID-19 vaccine. The assay was immunoSEQ multiplex PCR, and TCRdb's table has in-frame clones only and misses some. The sample consists of about 140,000 clones, 80% to 95% of them appearing once. Sequencing was performed on peripheral blood, taken 28 days after the second AZD1222 dose. The source is an adult who received the AZD1222 COVID-19 vaccine. CDR3s include the opening cysteine and the closing phenylalanine or tryptophan. Fields, in order: V gene, J gene, CDR3 protein.

TRBV2	TRBJ1-6	CASSDKRSTKVYSPLHF
TRBV5-4	TRBJ1-2	CASSPGDRGALGYTF
TRBV2	TRBJ1-2	CASSEPGPNYGYTF
TRBV30	TRBJ2-2	CAWKGSTGELFF
TRBV7-3	TRBJ1-4	CASSLTAGEKLFF
TRBV5-4	TRBJ1-4	CASSLMGGRNEKLFF
TRBV27	TRBJ1-5	CASSLTGSNQPQHF
TRBV4-2	TRBJ1-1	CASSQDSGKGNTEAFF
TRBV2	TRBJ1-5	CASSLTGGENQPQHF
TRBV3-1/TRBV3-2	TRBJ1-6	CASSQLRWGNSPLHF
TRBV7-9	TRBJ1-5	CASSLVTGVQPQHF
TRBV5-1	TRBJ1-3	CASSPSTRRGRDTIYF
TRBV27	TRBJ1-2	CASSPVRDRGLTNYGYTF
TRBV29-1	TRBJ1-5	CSVHPGDSQCSNQPQHF
TRBV7-6	TRBJ2-2	CASSLGSGTGGSRATGELFF
TRBV30	TRBJ1-1	CAWSATGNTEAFF
TRBV18	TRBJ2-3	CASSPIEGPLAVTQYF
TRBV14	TRBJ1-5	CASSQSSGNQPQHF
TRBV6-1	TRBJ1-1	CASSEKPGQGALGREAYGKAFF
TRBV9	TRBJ1-5	CASSPPGANQPQHF
TRBV2	TRBJ2-2	CATLTGQGTGELFF
TRBV9	TRBJ1-6	CASSVARDNSPLHF
TRBV3-1/TRBV3-2	TRBJ2-3	CASSPTASDTQYF
TRBV20-1	TRBJ2-5	CSASQTQYF
TRBV7-9	TRBJ1-4	CASSPHYRGANEKLFF
TRBV12-3/TRBV12-4	TRBJ1-1	CASSTRTRAFF
TRBV12-3/TRBV12-4	TRBJ1-6	CASSLGQGSPLHF
TRBV11-1	TRBJ2-1	CASSLAGGPHEQFF
TRBV27	TRBJ1-1	CASSQTRPITEAFF
TRBV4-1	TRBJ2-3	CASSPRGSTDTQYF
TRBV28	TRBJ2-5	CASSPQPIRETQYF
TRBV7-8	TRBJ2-7	CASSLEGGGSLNTYEQYF
TRBV24-1	TRBJ1-2	CATSAGDRVVGYTF
TRBV28	TRBJ1-6	CASSFASGPNSPLHF
TRBV6-5	TRBJ2-7	CASNRAGNEQYF
TRBV19	TRBJ1-2	CASSIDPFEGYTF
TRBV7-9	TRBJ1-2	CASSAIWGPNNYGYTF
TRBV18	TRBJ2-5	CASSRDTQETQYF
TRBV5-1	TRBJ1-6	CASSPGPDRRSPLHF
TRBV7-9	TRBJ1-2	CASSLGQVGDGYTF
TRBV7-8	TRBJ2-6	CASSVRDRGAGANVLTF
TRBV9	TRBJ1-4	CASSLRATNEKLFF
TRBV18	TRBJ2-3	CASSHGYTGDTQYF
TRBV18	TRBJ1-1	CASSRLYTGLNTEAFF
TRBV28	TRBJ1-2	CASSLRGYGYTF
TRBV7-9	TRBJ1-2	CASSLDGYTF
TRBV19	TRBJ2-1	CASSTITGRYEQFF
TRBV6-5	TRBJ1-3	CASSLGGYSGNTIYF
TRBV5-1	TRBJ2-3	CASSLGQGIGDTQYF
TRBV7-8	TRBJ2-5	CASSFPEKEETQYF